Sequencing of this T cell receptor (beta chain) was carried out in a study of patients and donors after allogeneic stem cell transplantation. This clonotype was seen a few times. CDR3 length: 18 residues. CDR1 is SNHLY and CDR2 is FYNNEI in the germline V gene. V lost 4 bases, J lost 0 bases, and 16 bases lay in between. TCRdb redid the calling of the RT-PCR reads with MiXCR, one entry per CDR3 protein. The table includes some 150,000 distinct CDR3 sequences, 37% detected once. This chain joins TRBV2 and TRBJ2-6; a possible D gene is TRBD1 (6 bases). The sequenced sample consisted of blood, either unsorted or a sorted T cell fraction (not recorded which). The receptor was derived from a human donor who was either an allogeneic HSCT recipient or a stem cell or donor lymphocyte infusion donor (not recorded which). It is not recorded whose cells these are; they may come from a transplant donor. Here the CDR3 DNA reads TGTGCCAGCAGTGCAGGACAGATGGGAGTCTCTGGGGCCAACGTCCTGACTTTC. It specifies CASSAGQMGVSGANVLTF.